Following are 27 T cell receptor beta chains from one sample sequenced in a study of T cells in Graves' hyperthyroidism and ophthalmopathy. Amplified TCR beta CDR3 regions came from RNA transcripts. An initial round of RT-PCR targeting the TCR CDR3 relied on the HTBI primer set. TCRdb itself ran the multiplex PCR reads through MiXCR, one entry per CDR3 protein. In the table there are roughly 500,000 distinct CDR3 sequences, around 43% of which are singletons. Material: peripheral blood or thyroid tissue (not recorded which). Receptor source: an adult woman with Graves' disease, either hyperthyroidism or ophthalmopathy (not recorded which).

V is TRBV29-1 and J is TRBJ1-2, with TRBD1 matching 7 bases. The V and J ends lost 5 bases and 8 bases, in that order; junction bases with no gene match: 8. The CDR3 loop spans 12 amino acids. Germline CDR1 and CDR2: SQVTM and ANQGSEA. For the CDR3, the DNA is TGCAGCGTTTGGGACAGACTGACGGGCTACACCTTC. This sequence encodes CSVWDRLTGYTF.

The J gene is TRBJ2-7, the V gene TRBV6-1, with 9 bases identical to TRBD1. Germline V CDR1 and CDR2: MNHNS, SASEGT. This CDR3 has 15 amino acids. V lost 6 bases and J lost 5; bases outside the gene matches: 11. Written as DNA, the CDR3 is TGTGCCAGCAGCCATCCGGGACAGGGACGCCACGAGCAGTACTTC. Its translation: CASSHPGQGRHEQYF.

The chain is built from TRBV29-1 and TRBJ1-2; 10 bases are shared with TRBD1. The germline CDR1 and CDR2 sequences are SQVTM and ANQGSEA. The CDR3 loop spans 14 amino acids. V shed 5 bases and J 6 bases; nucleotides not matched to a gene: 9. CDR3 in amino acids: CSVSGDRGSDGYTF. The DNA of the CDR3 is TGCAGCGTTTCTGGGGACAGGGGATCGGATGGCTACACCTTC.

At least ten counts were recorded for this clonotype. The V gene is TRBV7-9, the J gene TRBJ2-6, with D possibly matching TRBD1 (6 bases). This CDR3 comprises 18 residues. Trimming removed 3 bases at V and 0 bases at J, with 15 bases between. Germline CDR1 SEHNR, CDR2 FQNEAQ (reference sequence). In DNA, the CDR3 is TGTGCCAGCAGCTTGAGGGACACTAGACTCTCTGGGGCCAACGTCCTGACTTTC. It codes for CASSLRDTRLSGANVLTF.

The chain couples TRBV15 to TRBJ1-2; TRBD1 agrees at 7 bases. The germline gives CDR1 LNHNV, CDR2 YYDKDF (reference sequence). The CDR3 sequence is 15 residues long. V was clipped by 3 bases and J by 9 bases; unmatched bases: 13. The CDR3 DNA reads TGTGCCACCAGCAGCTTGGATACAGGGGCCAAGAGCTACACCTTC. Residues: CATSSLDTGAKSYTF.

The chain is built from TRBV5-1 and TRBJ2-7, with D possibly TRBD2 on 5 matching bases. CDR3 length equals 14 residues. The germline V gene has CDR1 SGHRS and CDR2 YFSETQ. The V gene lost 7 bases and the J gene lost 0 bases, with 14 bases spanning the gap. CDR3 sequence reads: CASSPGVPSYEQYF. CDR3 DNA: TGCGCCAGCTCCCCCGGGGTCCCCTCCTACGAGCAGTACTTC.

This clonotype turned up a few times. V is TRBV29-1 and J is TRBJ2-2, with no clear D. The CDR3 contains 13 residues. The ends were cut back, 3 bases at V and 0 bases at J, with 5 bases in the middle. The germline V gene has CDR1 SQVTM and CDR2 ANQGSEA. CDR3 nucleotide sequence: TGCAGCGTTGAGCGGACGAACACCGGGGAGCTGTTTTTT. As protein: CSVERTNTGELFF.

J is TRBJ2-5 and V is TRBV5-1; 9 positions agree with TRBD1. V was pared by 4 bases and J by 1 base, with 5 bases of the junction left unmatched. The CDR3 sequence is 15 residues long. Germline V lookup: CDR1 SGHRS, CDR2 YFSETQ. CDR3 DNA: TGCGCCAGCAGCCGGACAGGGGCCACCCAAGAGACCCAGTACTTC. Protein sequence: CASSRTGATQETQYF. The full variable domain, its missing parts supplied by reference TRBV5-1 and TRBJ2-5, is KAGVTQTPRYLIKTRGQQVTLSCSPISGHRSVSWYQQTPGQGLQFLFEYFSETQRNKGNFPGRFSGRQFSNSRSEMNVSTLELGDSALYLCASSRTGATQETQYFGPGTRLLVL.

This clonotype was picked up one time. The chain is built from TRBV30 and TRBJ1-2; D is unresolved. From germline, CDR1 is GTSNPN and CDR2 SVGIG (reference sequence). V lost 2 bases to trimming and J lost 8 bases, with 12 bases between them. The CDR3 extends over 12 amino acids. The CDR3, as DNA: TGTGCCTGGAGTCAATATGGGAAAGGCTACACCTTC. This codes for CAWSQYGKGYTF.

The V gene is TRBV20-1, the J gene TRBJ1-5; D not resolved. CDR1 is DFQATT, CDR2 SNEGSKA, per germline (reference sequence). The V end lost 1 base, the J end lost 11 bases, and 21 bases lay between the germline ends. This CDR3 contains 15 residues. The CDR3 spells CSARGLAGGQETQHF. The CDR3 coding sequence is TGCAGTGCTAGAGGGCTAGCGGGAGGGCAAGAGACCCAGCATTTT.

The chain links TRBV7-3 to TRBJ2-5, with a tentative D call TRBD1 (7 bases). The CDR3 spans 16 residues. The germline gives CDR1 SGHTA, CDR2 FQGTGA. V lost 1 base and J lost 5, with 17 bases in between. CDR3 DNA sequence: TGTGCCAGCAGCTTAAGGGGCCCGTCAGGGGGGGAGACCCAGTACTTC. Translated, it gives CASSLRGPSGGETQYF.

CDR3 nucleotide sequence: TGTGCCACCCAAAGGGGGACAGATACGCAGTATTTT. Its protein is CATQRGTDTQYF. The chain is built from TRBV6-6 and TRBJ2-3; TRBD1 might be the D (6 bases). Germline-derived CDR1 and CDR2 are MNHNY and SVGAGI (reference sequence). V lost 10 bases, J lost 3 bases, and 11 bases lay in between. The CDR3 consists of 12 residues.

This CDR3 reads CSAPLNTGGNQPQHF. CDR3 bases: TGCAGTGCCCCCCTAAACACCGGGGGGAATCAGCCCCAGCATTTT. The V call is TRBV20-1, the J call TRBJ1-5; the D gene is possibly TRBD1 (5 bases). CDR3 size: 15 residues. Germline assignment: CDR1 DFQATT and CDR2 SNEGSKA (reference sequence). Trimming removed 6 bases at V and 4 bases at J, with 19 bases between.

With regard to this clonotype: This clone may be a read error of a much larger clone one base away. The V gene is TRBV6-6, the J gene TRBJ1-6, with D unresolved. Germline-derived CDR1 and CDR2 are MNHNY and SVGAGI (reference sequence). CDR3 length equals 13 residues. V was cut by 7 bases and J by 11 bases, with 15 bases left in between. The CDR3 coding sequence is TGTGCCAGCACTACGGTTTCAGGTCCACCCCTCCACTTT. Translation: CASTTVSGPPLHF.

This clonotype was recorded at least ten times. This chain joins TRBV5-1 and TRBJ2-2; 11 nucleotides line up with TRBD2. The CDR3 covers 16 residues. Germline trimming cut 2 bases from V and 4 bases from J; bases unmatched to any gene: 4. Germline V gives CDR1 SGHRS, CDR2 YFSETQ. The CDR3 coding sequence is TGCGCCAGCAGCTTATCAGGGACTAGCGGCACCGGGGAGCTGTTTTTT. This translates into CASSLSGTSGTGELFF.

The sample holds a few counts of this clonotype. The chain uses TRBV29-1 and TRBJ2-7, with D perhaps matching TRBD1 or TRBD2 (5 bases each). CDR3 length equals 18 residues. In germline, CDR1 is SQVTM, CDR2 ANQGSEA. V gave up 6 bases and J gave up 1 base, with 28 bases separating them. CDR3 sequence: CSVRGGQGQGGGSYEQYF. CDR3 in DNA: TGCAGCGTGAGGGGCGGGCAGGGCCAAGGCGGAGGATCCTACGAGCAGTACTTC.

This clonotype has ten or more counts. CDR3 DNA: TGTGCCAGCAGTTGGAGCCAGTCGAAGAACACTGAAGCTTTCTTT. Its protein is CASSWSQSKNTEAFF. The chain joins TRBV6-5 to TRBJ1-1; no clear D. CDR3 length: 15 residues. Germline V lookup: CDR1 MNHEY, CDR2 SVGAGI. Trimming left V 4 bases short and J 1 base short, with 13 bases between.

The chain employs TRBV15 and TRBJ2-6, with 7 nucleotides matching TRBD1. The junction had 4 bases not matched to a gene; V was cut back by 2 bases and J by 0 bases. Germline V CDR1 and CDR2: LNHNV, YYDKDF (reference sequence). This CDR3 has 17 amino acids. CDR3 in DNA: TGTGCCACCAGCAGACCGTCAGGGGGCTCTGGGGCCAACGTCCTGACTTTC. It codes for CATSRPSGGSGANVLTF.

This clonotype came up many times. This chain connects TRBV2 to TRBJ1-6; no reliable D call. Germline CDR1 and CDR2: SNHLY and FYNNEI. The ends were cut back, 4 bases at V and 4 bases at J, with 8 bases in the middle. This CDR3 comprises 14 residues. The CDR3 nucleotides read TGTGCCAGCAGTGTTGAAGGTTATAATTCACCCCTCCACTTT. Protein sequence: CASSVEGYNSPLHF.

The CDR3 is CASSEHDRGPAGELFF. In nucleotides, the CDR3 is TGCGCCAGCAGTGAACACGACAGGGGGCCGGCCGGGGAGCTGTTTTTT. The rearrangement links TRBV10-2 to TRBJ2-2; 10 nucleotides align to TRBD1. Germline loops: CDR1 WSHSY, CDR2 SAAADI. After removal of 3 bases from V and 6 bases from J, the junction contained 7 bases not matched to a gene. The CDR3 covers 16 residues.

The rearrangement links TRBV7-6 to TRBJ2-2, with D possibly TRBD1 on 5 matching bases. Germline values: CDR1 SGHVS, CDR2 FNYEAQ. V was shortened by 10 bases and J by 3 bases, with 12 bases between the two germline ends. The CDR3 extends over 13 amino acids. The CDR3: CATPGSYTGELFF. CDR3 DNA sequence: TGTGCCACCCCAGGGTCGTACACCGGGGAGCTGTTTTTT.

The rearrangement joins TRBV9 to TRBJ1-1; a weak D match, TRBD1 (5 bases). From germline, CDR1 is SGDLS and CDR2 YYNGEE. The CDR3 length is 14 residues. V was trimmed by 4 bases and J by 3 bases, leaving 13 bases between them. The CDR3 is CASSLGTDYTEAFF. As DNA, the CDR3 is TGTGCCAGCAGCCTAGGGACCGACTACACTGAAGCTTTCTTT.

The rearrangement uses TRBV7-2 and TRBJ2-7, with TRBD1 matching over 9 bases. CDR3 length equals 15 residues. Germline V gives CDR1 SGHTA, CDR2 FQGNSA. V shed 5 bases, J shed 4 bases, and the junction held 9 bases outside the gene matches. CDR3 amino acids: CASSLMTGGQYEQYF. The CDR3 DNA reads TGTGCCAGCAGCCTGATGACAGGGGGACAGTACGAGCAGTACTTC. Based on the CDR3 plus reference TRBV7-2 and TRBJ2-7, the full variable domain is GAGVSQSPSNKVTEKGKDVELRCDPISGHTALYWYRQSLGQGLEFLIYFQGNSAPDKSGLPSDRFSAERTGGSVSTLTIQRTQQEDSAVYLCASSLMTGGQYEQYFGPGTRLTVT.

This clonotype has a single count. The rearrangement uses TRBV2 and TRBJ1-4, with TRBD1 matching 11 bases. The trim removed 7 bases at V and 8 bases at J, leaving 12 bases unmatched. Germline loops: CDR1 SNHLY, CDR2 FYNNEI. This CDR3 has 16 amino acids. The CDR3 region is CASTGTGGNWREKLFF. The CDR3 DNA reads TGTGCCAGCACCGGGACAGGGGGAAACTGGCGGGAAAAACTGTTTTTT.

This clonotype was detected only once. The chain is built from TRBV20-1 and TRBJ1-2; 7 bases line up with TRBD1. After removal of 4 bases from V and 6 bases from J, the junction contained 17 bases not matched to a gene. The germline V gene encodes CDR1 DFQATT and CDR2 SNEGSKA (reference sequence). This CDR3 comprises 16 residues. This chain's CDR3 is CSAIDRDTSGDDGYTF. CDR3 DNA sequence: TGCAGTGCTATAGACAGGGACACTTCCGGGGACGATGGCTACACCTTC.

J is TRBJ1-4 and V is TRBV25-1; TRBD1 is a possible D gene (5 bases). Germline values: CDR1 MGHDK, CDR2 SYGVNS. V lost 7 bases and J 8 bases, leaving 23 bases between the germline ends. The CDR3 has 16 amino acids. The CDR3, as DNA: TGTGCCAGCAACACCACGGGACCCTTGCCCGAGGAAAAACTGTTTTTT. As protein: CASNTTGPLPEEKLFF. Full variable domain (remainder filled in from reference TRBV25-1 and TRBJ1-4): EADIYQTPRYLVIGTGKKITLECSQTMGHDKMYWYQQDPGMELHLIHYSYGVNSTEKGDLSSESTVSRIRTEHFPLTLESARPSHTSQYLCASNTTGPLPEEKLFFGSGTQLSVL.

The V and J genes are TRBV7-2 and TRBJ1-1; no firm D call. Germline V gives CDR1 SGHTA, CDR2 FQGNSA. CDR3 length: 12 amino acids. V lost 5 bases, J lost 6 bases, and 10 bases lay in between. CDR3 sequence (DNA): TGTGCCAGCAGCATGGTAGGCGCTGAAGCTTTCTTT. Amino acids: CASSMVGAEAFF.